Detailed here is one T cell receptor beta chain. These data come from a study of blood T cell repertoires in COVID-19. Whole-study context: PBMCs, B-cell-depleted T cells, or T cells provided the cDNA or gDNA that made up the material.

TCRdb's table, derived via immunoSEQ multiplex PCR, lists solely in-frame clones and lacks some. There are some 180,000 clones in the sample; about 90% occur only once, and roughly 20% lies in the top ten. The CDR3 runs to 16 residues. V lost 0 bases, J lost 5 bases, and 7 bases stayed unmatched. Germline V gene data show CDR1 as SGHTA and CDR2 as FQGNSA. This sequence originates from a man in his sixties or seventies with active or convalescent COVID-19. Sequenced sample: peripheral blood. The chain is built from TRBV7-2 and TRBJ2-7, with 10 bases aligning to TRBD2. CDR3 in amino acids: CASSLAPAGGPNEQYF. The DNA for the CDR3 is TGTGCCAGCAGCTTAGCTCCAGCGGGAGGGCCCAACGAGCAGTACTTC.